This entry concerns a single TCR beta chain. Authors' processing steps: By means of reference gene primer amplification, nucleated cell counts were estimated. Generated by immunoSEQ multiplex PCR, the TCRdb table keeps only in-frame clones and is missing some. D and trimming were read from the DNA, whereas the V and J calls and clone size are those reported in that table. This sample has under 200,000 clones, with just under 90% found just once. This entry is derived from a study of blood T cell repertoires in COVID-19. The overall study: Samples taken during acute and convalescent COVID-19 were collected in the United States, Italy and Spain. Nucleic acid was either cDNA or gDNA, and it came from T cells, B-cell-depleted T cells, or PBMCs.

Per the germline V gene, CDR1 is MNHEY and CDR2 is SVGAGI. Trimming cost V 6 bases and J 7 bases, with 16 bases left between them. The CDR3 is made up of 13 amino acids. The receptor's source is a man between 18 and 35 years old with active or convalescent COVID-19. This chain links TRBV6-5 with TRBJ2-7; D is perhaps TRBD1 (6 bases). Sequencing input: peripheral blood. The CDR3 DNA is TGTGCCAGCAGATCTCGATCAGGGGAGGAGCAGTACTTC. Translation gives CASRSRSGEEQYF.